The entry that follows covers one T cell receptor beta chain sequence. The antigen is unknown. The data were taken from a study of cytomegalovirus exposure and HLA in healthy donors. The germline V gene encodes CDR1 SGHRS and CDR2 YFSETQ. V lost 5 bases and J lost 1, with 9 bases in between. The CDR3 consists of 13 residues. The study's findings and limits: On later analysis, the bulk of CMV-associated TCR beta chains appeared to be HLA-restricted. Because they were indistinguishable, some V segments, including TRBV6-2 and TRBV6-3, were excluded.

Primers included in the PCR were 60 Vbeta and 13 Jbeta primers. The data were produced by immunoSEQ multiplex PCR, yet TCRdb's version contains in-frame clones alone and is incomplete. The repertoire holds around 150,000 clones, with around 72% as singletons. The TCR sequence derives from a man aged 50 to 59 in good health and CMV-seropositive. The sequenced sample consisted of PBMCs. The chain joins TRBV5-1 to TRBJ1-1; D is unclear. The CDR3 protein is CASRTRTNTEAFF. The CDR3, as DNA: TGCGCCAGCAGAACTAGGACGAACACTGAAGCTTTCTTT. Full variable domain (missing parts from reference TRBV5-1 and TRBJ1-1): KAGVTQTPRYLIKTRGQQVTLSCSPISGHRSVSWYQQTPGQGLQFLFEYFSETQRNKGNFPGRFSGRQFSNSRSEMNVSTLELGDSALYLCASRTRTNTEAFFGQGTRLTVV.